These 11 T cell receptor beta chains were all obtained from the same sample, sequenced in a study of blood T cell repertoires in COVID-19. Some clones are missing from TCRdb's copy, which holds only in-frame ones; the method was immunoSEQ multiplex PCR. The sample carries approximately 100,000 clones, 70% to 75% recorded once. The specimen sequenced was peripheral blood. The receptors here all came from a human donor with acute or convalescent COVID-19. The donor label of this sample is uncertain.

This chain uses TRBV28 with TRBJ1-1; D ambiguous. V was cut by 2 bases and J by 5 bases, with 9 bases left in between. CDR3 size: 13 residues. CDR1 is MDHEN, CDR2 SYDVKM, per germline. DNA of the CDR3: TGTGCCAGCAGTTTAAAATTGAGAACTGAAGCTTTCTTT. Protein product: CASSLKLRTEAFF.

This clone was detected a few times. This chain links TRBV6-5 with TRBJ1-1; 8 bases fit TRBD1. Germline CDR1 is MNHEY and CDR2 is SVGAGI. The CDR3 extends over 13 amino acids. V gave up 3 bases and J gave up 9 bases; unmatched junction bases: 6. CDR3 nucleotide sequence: TGTGCCAGCAGTTATCCGGACAGGGCCAAAGCTTTCTTT. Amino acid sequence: CASSYPDRAKAFF.

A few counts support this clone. The CDR3 DNA is TGTGCCAGCAGCCTACCCCGCGGGGCCATCTATGGCTACACCTTC. Translated: CASSLPRGAIYGYTF. V is TRBV5-6 and J is TRBJ1-2; maybe TRBD1 (5 bases). V lost 4 bases and J 4 bases, leaving 17 bases between the germline ends. The germline CDR1 and CDR2 sequences are SGHDT and YYEEEE. The CDR3 sequence is 15 residues long.

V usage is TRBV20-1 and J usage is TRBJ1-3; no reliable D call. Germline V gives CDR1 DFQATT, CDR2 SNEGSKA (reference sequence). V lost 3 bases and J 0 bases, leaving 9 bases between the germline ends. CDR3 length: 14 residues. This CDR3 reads CSASGGDSGNTIYF. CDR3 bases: TGCAGTGCTAGTGGCGGCGACTCTGGAAACACCATATATTTT.

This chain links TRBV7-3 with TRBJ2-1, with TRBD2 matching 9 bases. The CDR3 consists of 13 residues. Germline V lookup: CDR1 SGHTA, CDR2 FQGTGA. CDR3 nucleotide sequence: TGTGCGGCGGGGGGGAGCTCCTACAATGAGCAGTTCTTC. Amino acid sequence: CAAGGSSYNEQFF.

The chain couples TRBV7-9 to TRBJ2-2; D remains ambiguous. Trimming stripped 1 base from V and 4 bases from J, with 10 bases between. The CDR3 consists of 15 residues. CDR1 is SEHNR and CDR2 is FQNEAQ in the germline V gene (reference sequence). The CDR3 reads CASSLGGRSTGELFF. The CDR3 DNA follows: TGTGCCAGCAGCTTAGGTGGTCGGAGCACCGGGGAGCTGTTTTTT.

The CDR3: CASTITNYEQYF. DNA of the CDR3: TGTGCCAGCACGATAACTAACTACGAGCAGTACTTC. V is TRBV6-5 and J is TRBJ2-7; D gene ambiguous. The CDR3 sequence is 12 residues long. Trimming stripped 7 bases from V and 3 bases from J, with 10 bases between. CDR1 and CDR2 from the germline V gene are MNHEY and SVGAGI.

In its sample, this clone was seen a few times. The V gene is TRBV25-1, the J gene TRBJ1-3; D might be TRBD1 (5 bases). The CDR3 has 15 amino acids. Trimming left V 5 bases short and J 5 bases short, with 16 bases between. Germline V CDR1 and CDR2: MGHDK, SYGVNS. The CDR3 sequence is CASSMLGGGRNTIYF. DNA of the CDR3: TGTGCCAGCAGTATGCTGGGGGGTGGGAGAAACACCATATATTTT.

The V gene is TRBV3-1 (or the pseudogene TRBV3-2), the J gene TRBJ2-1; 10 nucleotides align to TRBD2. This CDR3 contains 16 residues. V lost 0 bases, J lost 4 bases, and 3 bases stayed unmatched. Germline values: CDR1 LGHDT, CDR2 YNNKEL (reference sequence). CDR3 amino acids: CASSQESSGGYNEQFF. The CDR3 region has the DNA TGTGCCAGCAGCCAAGAATCTAGCGGGGGTTACAATGAGCAGTTCTTC.

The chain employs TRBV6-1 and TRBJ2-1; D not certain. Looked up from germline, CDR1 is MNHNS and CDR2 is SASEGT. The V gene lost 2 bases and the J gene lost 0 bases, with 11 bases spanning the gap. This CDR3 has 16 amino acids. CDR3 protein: CASSELSARSYNEQFF. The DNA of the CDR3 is TGTGCCAGCAGTGAACTGAGCGCCCGCTCCTACAATGAGCAGTTCTTC.

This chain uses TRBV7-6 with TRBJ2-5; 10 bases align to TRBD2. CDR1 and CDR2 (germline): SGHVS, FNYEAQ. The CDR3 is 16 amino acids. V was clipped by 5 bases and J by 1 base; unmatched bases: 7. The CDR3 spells CASSRFSGGPQETQYF. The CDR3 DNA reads TGTGCCAGCAGCCGATTTAGCGGGGGGCCCCAAGAGACCCAGTACTTC.